A selection of T cell receptor beta chains follows, all from one sample in a study of shared clonotypes between healthy human individuals. Sequencing used immunoSEQ multiplex PCR; TCRdb keeps in-frame clones, though not all of them. The sample consists of millions of clones, roughly 94% of them appearing once. Sequencing was done on a sample of naive CD4+ T cells sorted from blood. The source of these receptors is a man in his late teens or twenties in good health. CDR3s include the opening cysteine and the closing phenylalanine or tryptophan. D genes are given only for firm matches.

TRBV18	TRBJ1-2	-	TGTGCCAGCTCACCACCCCTGCAGGGGTGGGGTGGCTACACCTTC	CASSPPLQGWGGYTF
TRBV6-5	TRBJ1-3	-	TGTGCCAGCAGCCGCCGTCCGGGGTCTGGAAACACCATATATTTT	CASSRRPGSGNTIYF
TRBV4-1	TRBJ1-4	-	TGCGCCAGCAGCCAAGATGACGCGGGGACTAATGAAAAACTGTTTTTT	CASSQDDAGTNEKLFF
TRBV28	TRBJ1-1	TRBD1	TGTGCCAGCAGTTCAATTCGATGGTATACGGACAGGGGCTATTTGAACACTGAAGCTTTCTTT	CASSSIRWYTDRGYLNTEAFF
TRBV5-1	TRBJ1-4	TRBD1	TGCGCCAGCAGCTGGGGACAGGGTGGGGCGACTAATGAAAAACTGTTTTTT	CASSWGQGGATNEKLFF
TRBV6-5	TRBJ1-5	-	TGTGCCAGCAGTTCGTCAGGGGGCAATCAGCCCCAGCATTTT	CASSSSGGNQPQHF
TRBV7-2	TRBJ2-7	-	TGTGCCAGCAGCTCTCAAGCGGGTGTAGTCTACGAGCAGTACTTC	CASSSQAGVVYEQYF
TRBV5-1	TRBJ1-3	-	TGCGCCAGCAGCTTGGATGCCGGCCGCCTGGACACCATATATTTT	CASSLDAGRLDTIYF
TRBV4-3	TRBJ2-1	TRBD2	TGCGCCAGCAGCCAAGACGGACTAGCGGGCTACAATGAGCAGTTCTTC	CASSQDGLAGYNEQFF
TRBV6-6	TRBJ2-7	-	TGTGCCAGCAGGCGGACACTACAGAACTACGAGCAGTACTTC	CASRRTLQNYEQYF